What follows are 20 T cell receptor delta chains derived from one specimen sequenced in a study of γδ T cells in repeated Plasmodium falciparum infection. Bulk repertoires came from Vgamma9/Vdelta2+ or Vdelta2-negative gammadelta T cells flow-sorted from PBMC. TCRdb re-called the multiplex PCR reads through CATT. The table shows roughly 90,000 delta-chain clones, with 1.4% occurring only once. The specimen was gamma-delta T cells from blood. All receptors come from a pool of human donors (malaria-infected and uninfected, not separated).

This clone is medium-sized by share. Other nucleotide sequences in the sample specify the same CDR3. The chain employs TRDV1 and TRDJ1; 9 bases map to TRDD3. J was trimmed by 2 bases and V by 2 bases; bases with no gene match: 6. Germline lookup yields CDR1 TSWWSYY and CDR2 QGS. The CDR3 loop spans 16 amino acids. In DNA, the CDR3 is TGTGCTCTTGGGGAAATGGTTCTGGGGGATACCGATAAACTCATCTTT. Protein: CALGEMVLGDTDKLIF.

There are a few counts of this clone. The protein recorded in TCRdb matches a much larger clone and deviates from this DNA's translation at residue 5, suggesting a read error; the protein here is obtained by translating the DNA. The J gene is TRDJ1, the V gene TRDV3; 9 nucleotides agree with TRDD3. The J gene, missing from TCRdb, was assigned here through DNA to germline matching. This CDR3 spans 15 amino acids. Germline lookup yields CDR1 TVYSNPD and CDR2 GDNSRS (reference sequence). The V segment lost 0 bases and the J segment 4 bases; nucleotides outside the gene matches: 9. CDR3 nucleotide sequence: TGTGCCTTTAGTCGGGGGATACTACTACTCGATAAACTCATCTTT. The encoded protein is CAFSRGILLLDKLIF.

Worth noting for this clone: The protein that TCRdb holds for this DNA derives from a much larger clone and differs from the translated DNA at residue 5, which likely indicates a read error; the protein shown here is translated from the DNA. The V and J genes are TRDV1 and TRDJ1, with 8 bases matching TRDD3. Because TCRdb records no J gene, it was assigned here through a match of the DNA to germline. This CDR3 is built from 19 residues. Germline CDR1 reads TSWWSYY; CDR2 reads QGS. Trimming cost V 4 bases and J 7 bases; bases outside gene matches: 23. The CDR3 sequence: CALGGVLSVRGYQKLKLIF. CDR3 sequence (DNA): TGTGCTCTTGGGGGAGTGTTATCCGTGAGGGGATACCAGAAACTTAAACTCATCTTT.

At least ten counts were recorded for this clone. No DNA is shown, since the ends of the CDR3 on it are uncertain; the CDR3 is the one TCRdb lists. CDR3 sequence reads: CALCNWGIRNTDKLIF. This chain connects TRDV1 to TRDJ1; TRDD3 reflects the table's D call only, with no check against the DNA. The length of the CDR3 is 16 amino acids, counting both ends. The V gene's germline CDR1 is TSWWSYY and CDR2 QGS.

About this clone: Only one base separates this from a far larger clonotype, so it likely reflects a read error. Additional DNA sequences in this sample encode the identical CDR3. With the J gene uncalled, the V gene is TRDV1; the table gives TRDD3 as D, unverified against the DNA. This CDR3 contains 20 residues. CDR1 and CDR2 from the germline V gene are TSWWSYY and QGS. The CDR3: CALGEQRGSPRWDKADKLIF. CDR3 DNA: TGTGCTCTTGGGGAACAAAGGGGCTCCCCACGATGGGATAAAGCCGATAAGCTCATCTTT.

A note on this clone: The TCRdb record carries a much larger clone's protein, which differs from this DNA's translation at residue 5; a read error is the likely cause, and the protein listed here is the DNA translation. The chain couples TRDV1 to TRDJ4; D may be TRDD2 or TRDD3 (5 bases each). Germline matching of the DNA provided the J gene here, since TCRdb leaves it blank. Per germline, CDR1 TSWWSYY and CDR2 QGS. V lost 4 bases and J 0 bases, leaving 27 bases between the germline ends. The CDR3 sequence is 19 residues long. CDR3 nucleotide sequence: TGTGCTCTTGGGGGACTAGGACCCCTGGGCTTTCCTCCGGCCAGACCCCTGATCTTT. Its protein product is CALGGLGPLGFPPARPLIF.

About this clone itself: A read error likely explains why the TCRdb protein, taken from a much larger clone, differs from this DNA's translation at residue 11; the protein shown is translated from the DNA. The CDR3 nucleotides read TGTGCCTGTGACACCGGTACTGGGGGATACGCCGATAAACTCATCTTT. Translated: CACDTGTGGYADKLIF. The chain links TRDV2 to TRDJ1, with 13 bases aligning to TRDD3. Because TCRdb records no J gene, it was assigned here through a match of the DNA to germline. Germline CDR1 and CDR2: GEAIGNYY and EKD. V was pared by 0 bases and J by 3 bases, with 3 bases of the junction left unmatched. This CDR3 comprises 16 residues.

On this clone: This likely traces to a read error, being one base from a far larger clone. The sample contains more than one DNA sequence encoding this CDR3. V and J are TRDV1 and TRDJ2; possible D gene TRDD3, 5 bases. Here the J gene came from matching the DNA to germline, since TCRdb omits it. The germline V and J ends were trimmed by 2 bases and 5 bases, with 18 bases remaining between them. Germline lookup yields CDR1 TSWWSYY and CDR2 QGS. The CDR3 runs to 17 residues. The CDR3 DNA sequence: TGTGCTCTTGGGGAAGTAGTACTGGATCCAGTAACAGCACAACTCTTCTTT. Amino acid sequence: CALGEVVLDPVTAQLFF.

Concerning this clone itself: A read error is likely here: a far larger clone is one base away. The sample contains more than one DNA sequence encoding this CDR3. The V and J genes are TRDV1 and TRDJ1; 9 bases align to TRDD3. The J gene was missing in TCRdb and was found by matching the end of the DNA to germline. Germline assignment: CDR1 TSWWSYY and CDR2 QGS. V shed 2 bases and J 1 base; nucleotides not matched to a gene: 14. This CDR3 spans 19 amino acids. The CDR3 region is CALGERITRGIPPTDKLIF. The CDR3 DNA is TGTGCTCTTGGGGAAAGGATCACTAGGGGGATACCACCCACCGATAAACTCATCTTT.

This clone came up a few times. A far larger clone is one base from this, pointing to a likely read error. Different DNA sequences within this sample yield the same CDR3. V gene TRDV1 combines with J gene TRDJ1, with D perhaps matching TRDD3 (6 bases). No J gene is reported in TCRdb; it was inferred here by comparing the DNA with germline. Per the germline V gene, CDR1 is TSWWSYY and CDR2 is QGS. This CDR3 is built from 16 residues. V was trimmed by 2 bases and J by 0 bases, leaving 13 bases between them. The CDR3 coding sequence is TGTGCTCTTGGGGAATTTGGGGGGTCCTACACCGATAAACTCATCTTT. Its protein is CALGEFGGSYTDKLIF.

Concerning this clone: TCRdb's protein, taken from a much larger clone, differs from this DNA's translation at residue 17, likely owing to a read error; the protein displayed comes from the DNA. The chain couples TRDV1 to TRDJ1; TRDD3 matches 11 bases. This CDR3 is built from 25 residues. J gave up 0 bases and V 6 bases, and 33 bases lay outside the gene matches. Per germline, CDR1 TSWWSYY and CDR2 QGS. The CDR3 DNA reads TGTGCTCTTGGAATAGGGTGGCGACCTCCCATCTGGGGGATACCCGAAGGATCGTACACCGATAAACTCATCTTT. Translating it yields CALGIGWRPPIWGIPEGSYTDKLIF.

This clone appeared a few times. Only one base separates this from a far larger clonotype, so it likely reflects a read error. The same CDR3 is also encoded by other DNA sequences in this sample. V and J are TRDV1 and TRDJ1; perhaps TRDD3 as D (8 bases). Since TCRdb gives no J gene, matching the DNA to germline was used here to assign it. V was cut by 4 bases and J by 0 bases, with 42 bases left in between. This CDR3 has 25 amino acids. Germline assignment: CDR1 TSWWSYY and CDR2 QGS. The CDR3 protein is CALGVPFPALSYFTGGYEYTDKLIF. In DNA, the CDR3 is TGTGCTCTTGGGGTCCCATTCCCCGCCCTTTCCTACTTTACTGGGGGGTACGAATACACCGATAAACTCATCTTT.

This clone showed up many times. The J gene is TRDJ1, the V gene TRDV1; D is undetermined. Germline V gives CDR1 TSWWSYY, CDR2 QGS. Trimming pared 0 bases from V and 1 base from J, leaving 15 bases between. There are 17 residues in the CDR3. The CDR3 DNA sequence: TGTGCTCTTGGGGAACTAGTGACTACCGTAGGCACCGATAAACTCATCTTT. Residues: CALGELVTTVGTDKLIF.

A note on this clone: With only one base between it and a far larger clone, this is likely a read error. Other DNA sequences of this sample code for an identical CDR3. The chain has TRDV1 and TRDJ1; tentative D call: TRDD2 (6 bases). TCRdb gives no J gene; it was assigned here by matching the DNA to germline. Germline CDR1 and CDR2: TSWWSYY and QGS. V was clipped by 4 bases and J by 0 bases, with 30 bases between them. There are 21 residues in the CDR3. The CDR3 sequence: CALGVQGWLLLRTSYTDKLIF. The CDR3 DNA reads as TGTGCTCTTGGGGTTCAAGGGTGGCTCCTACTCCGTACTTCGTACACCGATAAACTCATCTTT.

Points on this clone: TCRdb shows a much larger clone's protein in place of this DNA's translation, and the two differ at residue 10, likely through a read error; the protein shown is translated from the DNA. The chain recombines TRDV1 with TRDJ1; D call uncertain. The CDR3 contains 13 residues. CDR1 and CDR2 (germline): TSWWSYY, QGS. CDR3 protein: CALGEVIHDRLIF. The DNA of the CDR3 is TGTGCTCTTGGGGAAGTAATTCACGATAGACTCATCTTT.

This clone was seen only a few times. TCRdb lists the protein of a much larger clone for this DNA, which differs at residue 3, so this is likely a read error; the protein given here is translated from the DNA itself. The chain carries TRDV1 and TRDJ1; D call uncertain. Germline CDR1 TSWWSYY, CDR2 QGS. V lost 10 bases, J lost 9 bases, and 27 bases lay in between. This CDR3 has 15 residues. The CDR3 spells CAPGTSKGTDHELIF. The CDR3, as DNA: TGTGCTCCTGGTACAAGTAAAGGTACTGATCATGAACTCATCTTT.

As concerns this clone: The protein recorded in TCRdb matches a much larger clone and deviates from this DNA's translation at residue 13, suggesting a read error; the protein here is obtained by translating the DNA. For the CDR3, the DNA is TGTGCTCTTGGGGAACTAATGGGCCCGTACTGGGGGATGGGCGGTAAACTCATCTTT. It specifies CALGELMGPYWGMGGKLIF. This chain uses TRDV1 with TRDJ1; 10 bases line up with TRDD3. The J gene is absent in TCRdb and was assigned here via DNA matching to germline. With 0 bases clipped from V and 7 bases from J, the junction kept 17 bases outside the gene matches. CDR3 length equals 19 residues. CDR1 TSWWSYY and CDR2 QGS come from the germline V gene.

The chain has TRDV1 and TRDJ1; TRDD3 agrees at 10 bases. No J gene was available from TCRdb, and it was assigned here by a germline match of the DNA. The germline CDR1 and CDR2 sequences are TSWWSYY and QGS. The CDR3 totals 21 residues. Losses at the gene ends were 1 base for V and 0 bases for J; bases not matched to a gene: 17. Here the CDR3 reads CALGEHNRLECTGGYTDKLIF. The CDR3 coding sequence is TGTGCTCTTGGGGAACACAACCGACTAGAATGTACTGGGGGATACACCGATAAACTCATCTTT.

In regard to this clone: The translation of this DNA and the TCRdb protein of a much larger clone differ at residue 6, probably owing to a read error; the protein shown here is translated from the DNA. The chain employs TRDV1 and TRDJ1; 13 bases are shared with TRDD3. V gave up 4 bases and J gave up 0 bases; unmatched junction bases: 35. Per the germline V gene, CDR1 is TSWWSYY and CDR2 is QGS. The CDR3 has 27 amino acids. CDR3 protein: CALGVRLLPGTGGYAIFRPEYTDKLIF. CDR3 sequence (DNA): TGTGCTCTTGGGGTACGCCTTCTCCCCGGAACTGGGGGATACGCGATTTTTAGGCCCGAGTACACCGATAAACTCATCTTT.

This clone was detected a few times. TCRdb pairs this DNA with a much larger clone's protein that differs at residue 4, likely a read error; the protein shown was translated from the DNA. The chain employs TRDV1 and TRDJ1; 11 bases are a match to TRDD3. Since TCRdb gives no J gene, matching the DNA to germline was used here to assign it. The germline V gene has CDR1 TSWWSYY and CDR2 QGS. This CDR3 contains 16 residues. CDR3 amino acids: CALRELGDKRADKLIF. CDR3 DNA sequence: TGTGCTCTTAGGGAACTGGGGGATAAAAGGGCCGATAAACTCATCTTT.